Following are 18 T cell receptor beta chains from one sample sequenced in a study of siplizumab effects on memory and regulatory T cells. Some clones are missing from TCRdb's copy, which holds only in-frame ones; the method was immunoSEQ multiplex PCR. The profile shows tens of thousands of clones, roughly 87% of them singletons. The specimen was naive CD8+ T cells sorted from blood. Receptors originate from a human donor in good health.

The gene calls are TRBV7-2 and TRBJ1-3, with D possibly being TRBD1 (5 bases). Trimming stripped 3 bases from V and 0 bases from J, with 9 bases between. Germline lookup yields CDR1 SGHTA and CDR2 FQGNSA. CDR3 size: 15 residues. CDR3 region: CASSFAGSSGNTIYF. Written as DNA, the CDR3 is TGTGCCAGCAGCTTCGCAGGGAGCTCTGGAAACACCATATATTTT.

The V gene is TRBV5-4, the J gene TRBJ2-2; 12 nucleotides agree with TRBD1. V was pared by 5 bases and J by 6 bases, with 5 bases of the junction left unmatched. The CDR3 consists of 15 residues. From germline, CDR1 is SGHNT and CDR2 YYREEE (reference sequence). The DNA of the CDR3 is TGTGCCAGCAGACTCGGGACAGGGGGCCCCGGGGAGCTGTTTTTT. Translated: CASRLGTGGPGELFF.

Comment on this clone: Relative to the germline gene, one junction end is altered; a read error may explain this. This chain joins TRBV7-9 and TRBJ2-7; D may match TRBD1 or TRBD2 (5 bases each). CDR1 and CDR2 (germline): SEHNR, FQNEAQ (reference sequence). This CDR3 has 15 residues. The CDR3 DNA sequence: TGTGCCAGCAGCCTAGCCCAGGGAATCGGAGACGAGCAGTACTTC. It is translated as CASSLAQGIGDEQYF.

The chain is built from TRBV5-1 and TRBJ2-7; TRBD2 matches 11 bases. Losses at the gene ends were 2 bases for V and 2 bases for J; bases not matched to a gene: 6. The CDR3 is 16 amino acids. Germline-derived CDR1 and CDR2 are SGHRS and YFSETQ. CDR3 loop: CASSLASGGQTYEQYF. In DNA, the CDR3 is TGCGCCAGCAGCTTAGCTAGCGGGGGGCAAACCTACGAGCAGTACTTC.

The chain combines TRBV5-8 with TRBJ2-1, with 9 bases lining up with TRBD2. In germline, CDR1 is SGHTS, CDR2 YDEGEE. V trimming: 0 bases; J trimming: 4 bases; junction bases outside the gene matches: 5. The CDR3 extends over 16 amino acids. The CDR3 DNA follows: TGTGCCAGCAGCTTGGGGGCTAGCGGGGTTTACAATGAGCAGTTCTTC. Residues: CASSLGASGVYNEQFF.

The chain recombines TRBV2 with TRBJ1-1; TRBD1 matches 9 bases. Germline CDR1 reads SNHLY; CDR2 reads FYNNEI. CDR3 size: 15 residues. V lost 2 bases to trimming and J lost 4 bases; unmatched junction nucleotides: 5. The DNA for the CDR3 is TGTGCCAGCAGTGAAAGTCGGACAGGGGCCACTGAAGCTTTCTTT. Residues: CASSESRTGATEAFF.

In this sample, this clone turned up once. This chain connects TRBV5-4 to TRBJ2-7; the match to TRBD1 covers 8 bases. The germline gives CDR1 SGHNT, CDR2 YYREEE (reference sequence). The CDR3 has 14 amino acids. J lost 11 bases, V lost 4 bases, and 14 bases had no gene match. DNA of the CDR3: TGTGCCAGCAGCGGGGGGCCGACAGGGGAGAAAAAGTACTTC. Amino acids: CASSGGPTGEKKYF.

The CDR3 sequence is CASGALRRYEQYF. The CDR3 DNA reads as TGTGCCAGCGGGGCGCTACGGAGGTACGAGCAGTACTTC. V gene TRBV6-5 combines with J gene TRBJ2-7; D could derive from TRBD1 or TRBD2 (5 bases each). Germline assignment: CDR1 MNHEY and CDR2 SVGAGI. V was shortened by 8 bases and J by 4 bases, with 15 bases between the two germline ends. CDR3 length: 13 residues.

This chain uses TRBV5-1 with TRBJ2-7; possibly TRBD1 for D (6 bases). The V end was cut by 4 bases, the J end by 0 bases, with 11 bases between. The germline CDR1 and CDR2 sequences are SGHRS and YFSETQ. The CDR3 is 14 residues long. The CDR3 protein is CASSTGTNSYEQYF. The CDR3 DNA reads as TGCGCCAGCAGCACCGGGACAAACTCCTACGAGCAGTACTTC.

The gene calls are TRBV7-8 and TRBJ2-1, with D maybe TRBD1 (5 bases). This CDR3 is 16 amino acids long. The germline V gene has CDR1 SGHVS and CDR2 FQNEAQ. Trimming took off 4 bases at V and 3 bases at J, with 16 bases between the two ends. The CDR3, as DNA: TGTGCCAGCAGCTCACTGCAGGGTGATCGCTACAATGAGCAGTTCTTC. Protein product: CASSSLQGDRYNEQFF.

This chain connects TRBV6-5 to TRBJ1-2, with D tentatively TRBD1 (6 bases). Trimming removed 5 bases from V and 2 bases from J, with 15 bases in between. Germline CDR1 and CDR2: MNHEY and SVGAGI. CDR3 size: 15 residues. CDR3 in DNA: TGTGCCAGCAGTCCCCTCGGGGGGACAAACTATGGCTACACCTTC. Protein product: CASSPLGGTNYGYTF.

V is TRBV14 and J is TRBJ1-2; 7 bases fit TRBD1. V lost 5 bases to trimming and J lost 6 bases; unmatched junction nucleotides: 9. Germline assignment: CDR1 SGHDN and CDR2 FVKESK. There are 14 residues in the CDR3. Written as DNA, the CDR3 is TGTGCCAGCAGCAGACGACAGGGAGAGCATGGCTACACCTTC. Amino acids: CASSRRQGEHGYTF.

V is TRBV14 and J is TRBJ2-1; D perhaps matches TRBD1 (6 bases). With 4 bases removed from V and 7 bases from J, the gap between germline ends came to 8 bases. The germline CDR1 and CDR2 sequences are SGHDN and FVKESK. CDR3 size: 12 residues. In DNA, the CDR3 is TGTGCCAGCAGCCCACAGGGTAATGAGCAGTTCTTC. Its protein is CASSPQGNEQFF.

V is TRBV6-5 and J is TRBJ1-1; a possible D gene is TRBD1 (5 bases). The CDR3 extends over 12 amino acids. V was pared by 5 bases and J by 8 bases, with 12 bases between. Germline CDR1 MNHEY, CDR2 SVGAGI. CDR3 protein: CASSHGTLEAFF. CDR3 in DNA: TGTGCCAGCAGTCACGGGACCCTCGAAGCTTTCTTT.

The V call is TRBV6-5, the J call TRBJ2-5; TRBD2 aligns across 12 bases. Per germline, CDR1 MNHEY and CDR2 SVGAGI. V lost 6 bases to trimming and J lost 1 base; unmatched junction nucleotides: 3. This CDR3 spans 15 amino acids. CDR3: CASRLAGGIQETQYF. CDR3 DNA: TGTGCCAGCAGGCTAGCGGGAGGGATCCAAGAGACCCAGTACTTC.

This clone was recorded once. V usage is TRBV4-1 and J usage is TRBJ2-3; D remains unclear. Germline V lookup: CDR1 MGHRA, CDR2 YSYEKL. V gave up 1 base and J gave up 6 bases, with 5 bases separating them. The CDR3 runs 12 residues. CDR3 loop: CASSQAPDTQYF. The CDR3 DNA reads TGCGCCAGCAGCCAAGCTCCCGATACGCAGTATTTT.

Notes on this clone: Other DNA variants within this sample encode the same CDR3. The chain's CDR3 is CASSVEGADTQYF. The DNA for the CDR3 is TGTGCCAGCAGCGTAGAGGGAGCAGATACGCAGTATTTT. The chain combines TRBV9 with TRBJ2-3, with D perhaps matching TRBD2 (5 bases). The germline gives CDR1 SGDLS, CDR2 YYNGEE. V shed 0 bases and J shed 4 bases, with 6 bases lying between them. The CDR3 runs to 13 residues. Full variable domain (remainder filled in from reference TRBV9 and TRBJ2-3): DSGVTQTPKHLITATGQRVTLRCSPRSGDLSVYWYQQSLDQGLQFLIQYYNGEERAKGNILERFSAQQFPDLHSELNLSSLELGDSALYFCASSVEGADTQYFGPGTRLTVL.

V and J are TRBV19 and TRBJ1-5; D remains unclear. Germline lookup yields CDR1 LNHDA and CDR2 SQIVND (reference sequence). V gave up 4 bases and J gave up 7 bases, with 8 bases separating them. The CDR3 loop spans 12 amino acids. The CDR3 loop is CASSTSRQPQHF. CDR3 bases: TGTGCCAGTAGTACCTCACGGCAGCCCCAGCATTTT.